The rows below give T cell receptor beta chains drawn from one sample of a study of T-cell reconstitution after alpha-beta-depleted transplantation in children. Each CDR3 protein is one row after TCRdb ran MiXCR on the PCR reads. This sample has about 340,000 distinct CDR3 sequences, with 10% to 15% found just once. Specimen: PBMCs, collected from the stem cell graft. Every receptor here comes from a human donor who donated a stem cell graft to a child with Fanconi anemia. CDR3s include the opening cysteine and the closing phenylalanine or tryptophan. Each record gives: CDR3 DNA, CDR3 protein, J gene, CDR3 length, D gene, V gene, clone size. A D gene is named only where the DNA matches it firmly. Clone size is not always given. Where it is, it says once, few, many or a class for expanded clones.

CDR3nt: TGTGCCAGCAGACGGACAGGGGGCGTTGAGCCCCAGCATTTT
CDR3aa: CASRRTGGVEPQHF
j_gene: TRBJ1-5
len: 14
d_gene: TRBD1
v_gene: TRBV6-2/TRBV6-3
abundance: few

CDR3nt: TGCAGCGCTATGACCCCCAGTGAGGGCCAGTACTTC
CDR3aa: CSAMTPSEGQYF
j_gene: TRBJ2-5
len: 12
d_gene: NA
v_gene: TRBV29-1
abundance: many

CDR3nt: TGTGCCTGGCGGACTAGCGGGGTGCAGTTCTTC
CDR3aa: CAWRTSGVQFF
j_gene: TRBJ2-1
len: 11
d_gene: TRBD2
v_gene: TRBV30
abundance: NA

CDR3nt: TGTGCCAGCATCCTTCGTACAGGACAAGCTTTCTTT
CDR3aa: CASILRTGQAFF
j_gene: TRBJ1-1
len: 12
d_gene: NA
v_gene: TRBV28
abundance: few

CDR3nt: TGTGCCAGCAGCGACAGGGTTGGCAATCAGCCCCAGCATTTT
CDR3aa: CASSDRVGNQPQHF
j_gene: TRBJ1-5
len: 14
d_gene: TRBD1
v_gene: TRBV7-2
abundance: NA

CDR3nt: TGTGCCAGCAGTCCGGGACCAGGGACGGCCCAGTACTTC
CDR3aa: CASSPGPGTAQYF
j_gene: TRBJ2-5
len: 13
d_gene: NA
v_gene: TRBV28
abundance: many

CDR3nt: TGCAGCGTTAGTGTGCTTACGAACACTGAAGCTTTCTTT
CDR3aa: CSVSVLTNTEAFF
j_gene: TRBJ1-1
len: 13
d_gene: NA
v_gene: TRBV29-1
abundance: NA

CDR3nt: TGTGCCAGCTCGGGGGTCGGAAATGAGCAGTTCTTC
CDR3aa: CASSGVGNEQFF
j_gene: TRBJ2-1
len: 12
d_gene: NA
v_gene: TRBV5-4
abundance: few

CDR3nt: TGTGCCAGCAGTTTTAAGGGCTCGGGGAACCGGTTCTTC
CDR3aa: CASSFKGSGNRFF
j_gene: TRBJ2-1
len: 13
d_gene: NA
v_gene: TRBV12-3/TRBV12-4
abundance: NA

CDR3nt: TGTGCCAGCAGTTTAGGTCTAGCGGTCGCTACAGATACGCAGTATTTT
CDR3aa: CASSLGLAVATDTQYF
j_gene: TRBJ2-3
len: 16
d_gene: TRBD2
v_gene: TRBV12-3/TRBV12-4
abundance: few

CDR3nt: TGTGCCAGCAAGACGGTGAGCTCCTACAATGAGCAGTTCTTC
CDR3aa: CASKTVSSYNEQFF
j_gene: TRBJ2-1
len: 14
d_gene: NA
v_gene: TRBV11-2
abundance: many

CDR3nt: TGTGCCAGCAGTTTCCCGGGCGCTGAAGCTTTCTTT
CDR3aa: CASSFPGAEAFF
j_gene: TRBJ1-1
len: 12
d_gene: NA
v_gene: TRBV12-3/TRBV12-4
abundance: many

CDR3nt: TGTGCCAGCAGTCCAGGTTGGGGTAGAGGTGGTGAGCAGTTCTTC
CDR3aa: CASSPGWGRGGEQFF
j_gene: TRBJ2-1
len: 15
d_gene: NA
v_gene: TRBV11-1
abundance: many

CDR3nt: TGCAGTGCTAGGTACCCGGGGGCAGGGGAGACCCAGTACTTC
CDR3aa: CSARYPGAGETQYF
j_gene: TRBJ2-5
len: 14
d_gene: NA
v_gene: TRBV20-1
abundance: NA

CDR3nt: TGTGCCAGCAGTTCGGAGGCCTATGGCTACACCTTC
CDR3aa: CASSSEAYGYTF
j_gene: TRBJ1-2
len: 12
d_gene: NA
v_gene: TRBV12-3/TRBV12-4
abundance: few

CDR3nt: TGTGCCAGCAGCTTAGTGGGGACAGGGGTCAATGAGCAGTTCTTC
CDR3aa: CASSLVGTGVNEQFF
j_gene: TRBJ2-1
len: 15
d_gene: TRBD1
v_gene: TRBV11-2
abundance: few

CDR3nt: TGCGCCAGCAGCTTGGACCTAGGACAGGGAAGTTCACCCCTCCACTTT
CDR3aa: CASSLDLGQGSSPLHF
j_gene: TRBJ1-6
len: 16
d_gene: TRBD1
v_gene: TRBV5-1
abundance: NA

CDR3nt: TGCGCCAGCAGCCAAAGTATGGAAGGAGAAAAACTGTTTTTT
CDR3aa: CASSQSMEGEKLFF
j_gene: TRBJ1-4
len: 14
d_gene: NA
v_gene: TRBV4-3
abundance: few

CDR3nt: TGTGCCAGCAGCTTGTGGGGGAAAACCGGGGAGCTGTTTTTT
CDR3aa: CASSLWGKTGELFF
j_gene: TRBJ2-2
len: 14
d_gene: NA
v_gene: TRBV5-6
abundance: NA

CDR3nt: TGTGCCAGCAGTTACTCCCGCGGGCACAATGAGCAGTTCTTC
CDR3aa: CASSYSRGHNEQFF
j_gene: TRBJ2-1
len: 14
d_gene: NA
v_gene: TRBV6-2/TRBV6-3
abundance: NA

CDR3nt: TGTGCCAGCAGTTCCTCGACCGGGATTGATGGCTACACCTTC
CDR3aa: CASSSSTGIDGYTF
j_gene: TRBJ1-2
len: 14
d_gene: NA
v_gene: TRBV12-3/TRBV12-4
abundance: NA

CDR3nt: TGTGCCACCAGTGATTCCTTCACAGATACGCAGTATTTT
CDR3aa: CATSDSFTDTQYF
j_gene: TRBJ2-3
len: 13
d_gene: NA
v_gene: TRBV24-1
abundance: many

CDR3nt: TGTGCCAGCAGCCCCCACGGGGCCAACGTCCTGACTTTC
CDR3aa: CASSPHGANVLTF
j_gene: TRBJ2-6
len: 13
d_gene: NA
v_gene: TRBV5-4
abundance: NA

CDR3nt: TGTGCCAGCAGCGGACTAGGTGGTGGCACAGATACGCAGTATTTT
CDR3aa: CASSGLGGGTDTQYF
j_gene: TRBJ2-3
len: 15
d_gene: TRBD2
v_gene: TRBV6-1
abundance: NA

CDR3nt: TGCAGCGTTGAAGCCGGGTTTCAAGAGACCCAGTACTTC
CDR3aa: CSVEAGFQETQYF
j_gene: TRBJ2-5
len: 13
d_gene: NA
v_gene: TRBV29-1
abundance: NA

CDR3nt: TGTGCCAGCGATATCGGGATAACGAACACCGGGGAGCTGTTTTTT
CDR3aa: CASDIGITNTGELFF
j_gene: TRBJ2-2
len: 15
d_gene: NA
v_gene: TRBV12-3/TRBV12-4
abundance: many

CDR3nt: TGTGCCAGCAGCGTAGGGGGGACAGGCACAGATACGCAGTATTTT
CDR3aa: CASSVGGTGTDTQYF
j_gene: TRBJ2-3
len: 15
d_gene: TRBD1
v_gene: TRBV9
abundance: many

CDR3nt: TGCGCCAGCAGACTACAAGGGGGTAACACCGGGGAGCTGTTTTTT
CDR3aa: CASRLQGGNTGELFF
j_gene: TRBJ2-2
len: 15
d_gene: NA
v_gene: TRBV5-1
abundance: few

CDR3nt: TGTGCCAGCAGCTTTTTACCGGGGGATAGCAATCAGCCCCAGCATTTT
CDR3aa: CASSFLPGDSNQPQHF
j_gene: TRBJ1-5
len: 16
d_gene: NA
v_gene: TRBV7-8
abundance: few

CDR3nt: TGTGCCACCAGTGCCTCATCAGGGGGTTGGACAGATACGCAGTATTTT
CDR3aa: CATSASSGGWTDTQYF
j_gene: TRBJ2-3
len: 16
d_gene: TRBD1
v_gene: TRBV24-1
abundance: NA

CDR3nt: TGCGCCAGCAGCCAAGAAGAGGCCGAGTCACCCCTCCACTTT
CDR3aa: CASSQEEAESPLHF
j_gene: TRBJ1-6
len: 14
d_gene: NA
v_gene: TRBV4-3
abundance: few

CDR3nt: TGCGCCAGCAGCTTGGTCGACGGTGGGGGTTACGAGCAGTACTTC
CDR3aa: CASSLVDGGGYEQYF
j_gene: TRBJ2-7
len: 15
d_gene: NA
v_gene: TRBV5-1
abundance: many

CDR3nt: TGCAGCGCATGGACAGGGTTCACAGATACGCAGTATTTT
CDR3aa: CSAWTGFTDTQYF
j_gene: TRBJ2-3
len: 13
d_gene: TRBD1
v_gene: TRBV29-1
abundance: NA

CDR3nt: TGTGCCAGCTCACCACCGAGTCAGTCACAAGAGACCCAGTACTTC
CDR3aa: CASSPPSQSQETQYF
j_gene: TRBJ2-5
len: 15
d_gene: NA
v_gene: TRBV18
abundance: NA

CDR3nt: TGCAGTGCTAGTTTGGGGGCAGCCTACAATGAGCAGTTCTTC
CDR3aa: CSASLGAAYNEQFF
j_gene: TRBJ2-1
len: 14
d_gene: NA
v_gene: TRBV20-1
abundance: NA

CDR3nt: TGCGCCAGTCTAGGGACAGGGGACGTTAACAATGAGCAGTTCTTC
CDR3aa: CASLGTGDVNNEQFF
j_gene: TRBJ2-1
len: 15
d_gene: TRBD1
v_gene: TRBV10-2
abundance: many

CDR3nt: TGCAGTGCTAGCGGTTTGCCCGGGGAGCTGTTTTTT
CDR3aa: CSASGLPGELFF
j_gene: TRBJ2-2
len: 12
d_gene: NA
v_gene: TRBV20-1
abundance: many

CDR3nt: TGCGCCAGCAGCCAAGATATAGGGCTCTCTGAAGCTTTCTTT
CDR3aa: CASSQDIGLSEAFF
j_gene: TRBJ1-1
len: 14
d_gene: NA
v_gene: TRBV4-3
abundance: many

CDR3nt: TGTGCCAGCACCCCCTTCGGGCTCTGTAGCTCCTACGAGCAGTACTTC
CDR3aa: CASTPFGLCSSYEQYF
j_gene: TRBJ2-7
len: 16
d_gene: NA
v_gene: TRBV12-3/TRBV12-4
abundance: many

CDR3nt: TGTGCCAGCAGCATAGGACAAACTAACAATCAGCCCCAGCATTTT
CDR3aa: CASSIGQTNNQPQHF
j_gene: TRBJ1-5
len: 15
d_gene: NA
v_gene: TRBV12-3/TRBV12-4
abundance: NA

CDR3nt: TGTGCCAGCAGTTCCCAACAGGGGGTATTATCCTACAATGAGCAGTTCTTC
CDR3aa: CASSSQQGVLSYNEQFF
j_gene: TRBJ2-1
len: 17
d_gene: TRBD1
v_gene: TRBV27
abundance: few

CDR3nt: TGCGCCAGCAGGAGCAGAATGAACACCGGGGAGCTGTTTTTT
CDR3aa: CASRSRMNTGELFF
j_gene: TRBJ2-2
len: 14
d_gene: NA
v_gene: TRBV5-1
abundance: NA

CDR3nt: TGCGCCAGCAGACCCAGACCGCAGGCGAGCACTGAAGCTTTCTTT
CDR3aa: CASRPRPQASTEAFF
j_gene: TRBJ1-1
len: 15
d_gene: NA
v_gene: TRBV5-1
abundance: NA